The 19 T cell receptor beta chains given below trace back to one sample, sequenced in a study of blood T cell repertoires in COVID-19. The assay was immunoSEQ multiplex PCR, and TCRdb's table has in-frame clones only and misses some. The table lists under 450,000 clones, about 90% of them singletons, with about 2.7% in the top ten. Sequencing was performed on PBMCs or T cells enriched from blood (not recorded which). The receptors derive from a woman aged 30 to 39 who had recovered from COVID-19.

The chain uses TRBV21-1 and TRBJ1-4. TRBV21-1 is reported as a pseudogene. The CDR3 is 14 amino acids. CDR3 region: CASNYEGNNEKLFF. In DNA, the CDR3 is TGTGCCAGCAACTACGAGGGAAATAATGAAAAACTGTTTTTT.

V and J are TRBV19 and TRBJ1-1; unclear D gene. This CDR3 is 14 amino acids long. Germline V gives CDR1 LNHDA, CDR2 SQIVND (reference sequence). The V end was cut by 3 bases, the J end by 6 bases, with 14 bases between. DNA of the CDR3: TGTGCCAGTAGTATTTTTATTTCGGAGGCTGAAGCTTTCTTT. Translated: CASSIFISEAEAFF.

This chain connects TRBV9 to TRBJ1-5; D is perhaps TRBD1 (6 bases). Trimming took off 3 bases at V and 9 bases at J, with 22 bases between the two ends. The CDR3 has 16 residues. CDR1 and CDR2 (germline): SGDLS, YYNGEE. CDR3 nucleotides: TGTGCCAGCAGCGAGGGGACTACAGGGCCCCAAGGGCCCCAGCATTTT. Protein product: CASSEGTTGPQGPQHF.

The chain is built from TRBV5-4 and TRBJ2-1; D call uncertain. With 3 bases removed from V and 7 bases from J, the gap between germline ends came to 14 bases. CDR3 length: 14 amino acids. In germline, CDR1 is SGHNT, CDR2 YYREEE (reference sequence). The CDR3 nucleotides are TGTGCCAGCAGCTCGCCGTATTTAGTAAATGAGCAGTTCTTC. Protein: CASSSPYLVNEQFF.

CDR3 nucleotides: TGTGCCTCGGAGCGGGACCGTTCCTACGAGCAGTACTTC. Translated, it gives CASERDRSYEQYF. The chain is built from TRBV2 and TRBJ2-7; 7 nucleotides line up with TRBD2. CDR1 SNHLY and CDR2 FYNNEI come from the germline V gene. The CDR3 consists of 13 residues. J gave up 1 base and V 11 bases, and 8 bases lay outside the gene matches.

The genes are TRBV14 and TRBJ1-2, with 7 bases that match TRBD1. The CDR3 length is 13 residues. V was pared by 2 bases and J by 6 bases, with 3 bases of the junction left unmatched. CDR1 SGHDN and CDR2 FVKESK come from the germline V gene. CDR3 nucleotide sequence: TGTGCCAGCAGCCAATGGGACAGCCATGGCTACACCTTC. Translation gives CASSQWDSHGYTF.

The chain has TRBV3-1 (or the pseudogene TRBV3-2) and TRBJ2-1; D is unclear. The CDR3 length is 13 residues. CDR1 is LGHDT and CDR2 is YNNKEL in the germline V gene (reference sequence). Trimming took 1 base from V and 9 from J, leaving 10 bases between them. The CDR3: CASSQGTATEQFF. CDR3 bases: TGTGCCAGCAGCCAAGGAACAGCTACTGAGCAGTTCTTC.

The rearrangement uses TRBV6-5 and TRBJ2-5; 7 nucleotides agree with TRBD1. The V gene end was trimmed by 6 bases and the J gene end by 2 bases; junction bases not matched to a gene: 3. The CDR3 has 13 amino acids. CDR1 and CDR2 (germline): MNHEY, SVGAGI. The CDR3 reads CASSRGQQETQYF. CDR3 coding DNA: TGTGCCAGCAGCCGGGGACAGCAAGAGACCCAGTACTTC.

The rearrangement joins TRBV9 to TRBJ1-2, with D perhaps TRBD1 (5 bases). CDR1 and CDR2 from the germline V gene are SGDLS and YYNGEE. The V end was cut by 0 bases, the J end by 14 bases, with 8 bases between. This CDR3 has 10 residues. The CDR3 spells CASSVDDRTF. In DNA, the CDR3 is TGTGCCAGCAGCGTAGACGACAGAACCTTC.

The chain employs TRBV15 and TRBJ1-5, with 10 bases aligning to TRBD1. The V and J ends lost 0 bases and 6 bases, in that order; junction bases with no gene match: 5. CDR3 length: 16 residues. Looked up from germline, CDR1 is LNHNV and CDR2 is YYDKDF (reference sequence). For the CDR3, the DNA is TGTGCCACCAGCAGAGATGGGACAGGGGCCCTTCAGCCCCAGCATTTT. It yields the protein CATSRDGTGALQPQHF.

Here the CDR3 reads CATSRDGVEGFAYEQYF. As DNA, the CDR3 is TGTGCCACCAGCAGAGATGGGGTGGAGGGATTCGCCTACGAGCAGTACTTC. V gene TRBV15 combines with J gene TRBJ2-7; perhaps TRBD2 as D (6 bases). V was pared by 0 bases and J by 2 bases, with 17 bases between. This CDR3 spans 17 amino acids. Germline loops: CDR1 LNHNV, CDR2 YYDKDF (reference sequence).

This clone was detected once. Here the CDR3 DNA reads TGCGCCAGCAGCCAAGGTTTCCAAGCGGGAGTAACCAAAAACATTCAGTACTTC. As protein: CASSQGFQAGVTKNIQYF. V and J are TRBV4-1 and TRBJ2-4, with 8 bases fitting TRBD2. The CDR3 extends over 18 amino acids. CDR1 and CDR2 (germline): MGHRA, YSYEKL. Germline trimming cut 1 base from V and 2 bases from J; bases unmatched to any gene: 10.

This clone has more than one count but fewer than ten. The chain has TRBV18 and TRBJ1-2; D is perhaps TRBD1 (6 bases). The CDR3 extends over 16 amino acids. V lost 3 bases and J lost 0, with 14 bases in between. Germline-derived CDR1 and CDR2 are KGHSH and LQKENI. CDR3 loop: CASSPAAQGTNYGYTF. The DNA for the CDR3 is TGTGCCAGCTCACCGGCTGCTCAGGGGACTAACTATGGCTACACCTTC.

The gene calls are TRBV4-2 and TRBJ1-5, with D possibly matching TRBD1 (5 bases). The CDR3 is 15 residues long. V shed 3 bases and J shed 7 bases, with 16 bases lying between them. Germline loops: CDR1 LGHNA, CDR2 YNFKEQ. CDR3 bases: TGTGCCAGCAGCCAGGACGCGCAGGGCGACCAGCCCCAGCATTTT. As protein: CASSQDAQGDQPQHF.

V usage is TRBV3-1 (or the pseudogene TRBV3-2) and J usage is TRBJ2-7; the match to TRBD1 covers 11 bases. V lost 2 bases to trimming and J lost 7 bases; unmatched junction nucleotides: 13. This CDR3 spans 17 amino acids. Germline CDR1 LGHDT, CDR2 YNNKEL (reference sequence). The CDR3 region has the DNA TGTGCCAGCAGCCAACATGTCCTCGGGACAGGGGGAATGGAGCAGTACTTC. Translated: CASSQHVLGTGGMEQYF.

V is TRBV27 and J is TRBJ2-1, with D hard to call. The length of the CDR3 is 15 residues. The V gene lost 3 bases and the J gene lost 6 bases, with 15 bases spanning the gap. The germline V gene encodes CDR1 MNHEY and CDR2 SMNVEV (reference sequence). The CDR3 nucleotides are TGTGCCAGCAGTTTCGTTGTACAGTCCACCAATGAGCAGTTCTTC. Its translation: CASSFVVQSTNEQFF.

This clone was observed a few times. V and J are TRBV7-9 and TRBJ2-7; D perhaps matches TRBD1 (5 bases). Trimming removed 4 bases at V and 3 bases at J, with 10 bases between. Germline CDR1 is SEHNR and CDR2 is FQNEAQ (reference sequence). The CDR3 is 13 amino acids. CDR3: CASSYRTSYEQYF. As DNA, the CDR3 is TGTGCCAGCAGCTACCGGACAAGCTACGAGCAGTACTTC. The variable domain in full, with the rest retrieved from reference TRBV7-9 and TRBJ2-7, is DTGVSQNPRHKITKRGQNVTFRCDPISEHNRLYWYRQTLGQGPEFLTYFQNEAQLEKSRLLSDRFSAERPKGSFSTLEIQRTEQGDSAMYLCASSYRTSYEQYFGPGTRLTVT.

The chain joins TRBV7-2 to TRBJ2-7; 7 positions agree with TRBD2. Germline values: CDR1 SGHTA, CDR2 FQGNSA. The CDR3 is 14 amino acids. V lost 3 bases, J lost 5 bases, and 7 bases stayed unmatched. CDR3 DNA: TGTGCCAGCAGCTTCGTCGTAAGCGGGAACGAGCAGTACTTC. It yields the protein CASSFVVSGNEQYF.

The J gene is TRBJ1-1, the V gene TRBV27; weak D call: TRBD1 (6 bases). Trimming pared 3 bases from V and 4 bases from J, leaving 12 bases between. The CDR3 extends over 14 amino acids. The germline V gene has CDR1 MNHEY and CDR2 SMNVEV (reference sequence). The CDR3 DNA follows: TGTGCCAGCAGTTTTGGGGGCTCGGGCACTGAAGCTTTCTTT. Its translation: CASSFGGSGTEAFF.